The 19 T cell receptor beta chains below come from one sample, sequenced in a study of T cell changes during pregnancy in multiple sclerosis. Sequenced by immunoSEQ multiplex PCR; TCRdb stores in-frame clones only, minus some. The table has fewer than 25,000 clones, about 88% seen once; the top ten hold under 1.1%. This material consisted of CD4+ T cells from peripheral blood mononuclear cells, taken in the second trimester of pregnancy. The receptors here all came from a female donor in good health, enrolled as a control in a pregnancy study.

This clone was detected once. The chain employs TRBV5-6 and TRBJ1-2; 8 bases align to TRBD1. This CDR3 has 14 residues. Trimming removed 3 bases from V and 7 bases from J; junction bases left unmatched: 8. In germline, CDR1 is SGHDT, CDR2 YYEEEE. The CDR3, as DNA: TGTGCCAGCAGCTCTAAGGACAGGGCCTCTGGCTACACCTTC. Translation gives CASSSKDRASGYTF. Complete variable domain (other parts from reference TRBV5-6 and TRBJ1-2): DAGVTQSPTHLIKTRGQQVTLRCSPKSGHDTVSWYQQALGQGPQFIFQYYEEEERQRGNFPDRFSGHQFPNYSSELNVNALLLGDSALYLCASSSKDRASGYTFGSGTRLTVV.

This chain links TRBV4-1 with TRBJ2-7; D gene uncertain. The CDR3 is 15 amino acids. V lost 0 bases and J lost 1, with 10 bases in between. Looked up from germline, CDR1 is MGHRA and CDR2 is YSYEKL. CDR3 DNA sequence: TGCGCCAGCAGCCAAGAAAAGAAACAGTCCTACGAGCAGTACTTC. Amino acid sequence: CASSQEKKQSYEQYF.

This chain joins TRBV27 and TRBJ2-1, with 8 bases that match TRBD2. V lost 1 base, J lost 2 bases, and 7 bases stayed unmatched. The CDR3 sequence is 17 residues long. Germline values: CDR1 MNHEY, CDR2 SMNVEV (reference sequence). In DNA form, the CDR3 reads TGTGCCAGCAGTTTATGGTCATCGGGACTAGCCTACAATGAGCAGTTCTTC. Amino acid sequence: CASSLWSSGLAYNEQFF.

V and J are TRBV5-1 and TRBJ1-1; D unclear. Trimming removed 0 bases from V and 0 bases from J, with 15 bases in between. In germline, CDR1 is SGHRS, CDR2 YFSETQ. This CDR3 is built from 17 residues. CDR3 protein: CASSLEIGRSMNTEAFF. The CDR3 DNA follows: TGCGCCAGCAGCTTGGAAATCGGCCGGAGCATGAACACTGAAGCTTTCTTT. The entire variable domain, with the rest obtained from reference TRBV5-1 and TRBJ1-1, is as follows: KAGVTQTPRYLIKTRGQQVTLSCSPISGHRSVSWYQQTPGQGLQFLFEYFSETQRNKGNFPGRFSGRQFSNSRSEMNVSTLELGDSALYLCASSLEIGRSMNTEAFFGQGTRLTVV.

The chain employs TRBV6-5 and TRBJ1-3; D gene uncertain. The germline CDR1 and CDR2 sequences are MNHEY and SVGAGI. V lost 4 bases to trimming and J lost 2 bases, with 12 bases between them. The CDR3 length is 15 residues. The CDR3: CASSWSLTAGNTIYF. The CDR3 nucleotides are TGTGCCAGCAGTTGGTCTCTTACGGCTGGAAACACCATATATTTT.

This clone was counted a few times. The chain combines TRBV29-1 with TRBJ2-5, with 8 bases matching TRBD2. This CDR3 region has 13 residues. The V and J ends lost 2 bases and 7 bases, in that order; junction bases with no gene match: 6. Germline V gives CDR1 SQVTM, CDR2 ANQGSEA. The CDR3 nucleotides are TGCAGCGTTGAACGTAGCGGGACGGCGACCCAGTACTTC. It specifies CSVERSGTATQYF.

J is TRBJ2-3 and V is TRBV30; 9 bases map to TRBD1. Germline V lookup: CDR1 GTSNPN, CDR2 SVGIG (reference sequence). The junction had 6 bases not matched to a gene; V was cut back by 7 bases and J by 1 base. The CDR3 sequence is 14 residues long. In DNA form, the CDR3 reads TGTGCCTTCCTATGGGACAGGGGCACAGATACGCAGTATTTT. This translates into CAFLWDRGTDTQYF. Full variable domain (rest looked up from reference TRBV30 and TRBJ2-3): SQTIHQWPATLVQPVGSPLSLECTVEGTSNPNLYWYRQAAGRGLQLLFYSVGIGQISSEVPQNLSASRPQDRQFILSSKKLLLSDSGFYLCAFLWDRGTDTQYFGPGTRLTVL.

This clone was observed once. The V gene is TRBV11-2, the J gene TRBJ2-7; TRBD2 might be the D (5 bases). This CDR3 is built from 15 residues. CDR1 is SGHAT, CDR2 FQNNGV, per germline. V lost 5 bases, J lost 1 base, and 15 bases lay in between. The CDR3 here is CASSPSGGRSYEQYF. DNA for the CDR3: TGTGCCAGCAGCCCAAGCGGCGGGCGGTCCTACGAGCAGTACTTC.

V usage is TRBV6-1 and J usage is TRBJ1-6; D gene unclear. CDR1 MNHNS and CDR2 SASEGT come from the germline V gene. V gave up 3 bases and J gave up 9 bases, with 12 bases separating them. The CDR3 length is 14 residues. The chain's CDR3 is CASSERAEGSPLHF. CDR3 coding DNA: TGTGCCAGCAGTGAGAGGGCGGAGGGTTCACCCCTCCACTTT.

The chain carries TRBV6-1 and TRBJ2-3, with D possibly matching TRBD2 (5 bases). Trimming left V 7 bases short and J 2 bases short, with 10 bases between. This CDR3 has 13 residues. Germline lookup yields CDR1 MNHNS and CDR2 SASEGT. In DNA form, the CDR3 reads TGTGCCAGCATCTGGGGAGACACAGATACGCAGTATTTT. It is translated as CASIWGDTDTQYF.

The rearrangement joins TRBV10-1 to TRBJ2-1; 7 nucleotides agree with TRBD2. Trimming at V came to 3 bases and at J to 7 bases, leaving 15 bases not matched to a gene. This CDR3 spans 17 amino acids. Per germline, CDR1 WNHNN and CDR2 SYGVQD (reference sequence). The CDR3 reads CASSERTRAGASNEQFF. Here the CDR3 DNA reads TGCGCCAGCAGTGAAAGGACCAGGGCGGGAGCCTCGAATGAGCAGTTCTTC.

The chain employs TRBV11-2 and TRBJ1-6; D remains ambiguous. The CDR3 has 15 amino acids. Germline V gene sequence: CDR1 SGHAT, CDR2 FQNNGV. V was clipped by 1 base and J by 0 bases, with 4 bases between them. CDR3 sequence reads: CASSLGSSYNSPLHF. CDR3 sequence (DNA): TGTGCCAGCAGCTTAGGGAGCTCCTATAATTCACCCCTCCACTTT.

CDR3 protein: CASSELAGQFF. CDR3 bases: TGTGCCAGCAGTGAACTAGCGGGGCAGTTCTTC. V usage is TRBV25-1 and J usage is TRBJ2-1; TRBD2 matches 8 bases. Germline V gives CDR1 MGHDK, CDR2 SYGVNS. This CDR3 has 11 residues. J was trimmed by 12 bases and V by 2 bases; bases with no gene match: 0.

This chain links TRBV11-3 with TRBJ1-6; TRBD1 matches 9 bases. The germline V gene has CDR1 SGHNT and CDR2 YENEEA. The CDR3 length is 14 residues. With V trimmed by 4 bases and J by 7 bases, 2 bases remained unmatched. Here the CDR3 reads CASSSGQGNSPLHF. CDR3 sequence (DNA): TGTGCCAGCAGCTCCGGACAGGGGAATTCACCCCTCCACTTT.

The chain combines TRBV7-9 with TRBJ2-1, with 8 bases aligning to TRBD2. The CDR3 runs 15 residues. Germline CDR1 reads SEHNR; CDR2 reads FQNEAQ (reference sequence). V shed 5 bases, J shed 7 bases, and the junction held 10 bases outside the gene matches. The CDR3 DNA follows: TGTGCCAGCAGCCAAAGCGGGGGTCTTGTTAATGAGCAGTTCTTC. Its translation: CASSQSGGLVNEQFF.

The chain recombines TRBV14 with TRBJ2-2; D call uncertain. The length of the CDR3 is 13 residues. V was shortened by 2 bases and J by 7 bases, with 8 bases between the two germline ends. CDR1 SGHDN and CDR2 FVKESK come from the germline V gene. The CDR3, as DNA: TGTGCCAGCAGCCAACAACGAGTCGGGGAGCTGTTTTTT. Its protein is CASSQQRVGELFF.

J is TRBJ2-3 and V is TRBV4-2; possible D gene TRBD2, 5 bases. With 1 base removed from V and 4 bases from J, the gap between germline ends came to 15 bases. Germline loops: CDR1 LGHNA, CDR2 YNFKEQ. The CDR3 extends over 16 amino acids. This CDR3 reads CASSQVGGSRADTQYF. CDR3 bases: TGTGCCAGCAGCCAAGTGGGTGGGAGTCGCGCAGATACGCAGTATTTT.

V is TRBV19 and J is TRBJ1-2; D is possibly TRBD1 (6 bases). This CDR3 is built from 15 residues. Germline lookup yields CDR1 LNHDA and CDR2 SQIVND (reference sequence). Trimming shortened V by 2 bases and J by 4 bases, and 14 bases separated the two germline ends. The CDR3 DNA follows: TGTGCCAGTAGTATAAGTGGGGGCGGTCCCTATGGCTACACCTTC. Its protein product is CASSISGGGPYGYTF. Full variable domain (missing parts from reference TRBV19 and TRBJ1-2): DGGITQSPKYLFRKEGQNVTLSCEQNLNHDAMYWYRQDPGQGLRLIYYSQIVNDFQKGDIAEGYSVSREKKESFPLTVTSAQKNPTAFYLCASSISGGGPYGYTFGSGTRLTVV.

This rearrangement joins TRBV13 to TRBJ2-7, with D maybe TRBD2 (5 bases). This CDR3 is built from 15 residues. Germline CDR1 reads PRHDT; CDR2 reads FYEKMQ (reference sequence). V was cut by 5 bases and J by 1 base, with 15 bases left in between. The CDR3 loop is CASSPPRRTSYEQYF. CDR3 DNA: TGTGCCAGCAGCCCCCCCCGACGGACTTCCTACGAGCAGTACTTC. The variable domain in full, completed from reference TRBV13 and TRBJ2-7, reads AAGVIQSPRHLIKEKRETATLKCYPIPRHDTVYWYQQGPGQDPQFLISFYEKMQSDKGSIPDRFSAQQFSDYHSELNMSSLELGDSALYFCASSPPRRTSYEQYFGPGTRLTVT.